This T cell receptor beta chain was obtained from a study of shared clonotypes between healthy human individuals. General observations from the study: For sorted subsets, rarefaction showed incomplete sequencing despite large depth.

Produced via immunoSEQ multiplex PCR; TCRdb's table is partial and in-frame only. The profile shows roughly 300,000 clones, around four fifths of them singletons. A remark on this clone: As yet, its antigen is unknown.

Every donor was a Caucasian adult from Nashville, Tennessee. Material for sequencing was memory CD4+ T cells sorted from blood. The subset was: CD45RA-negative fraction. The clonotype comes from a man younger than 40 in good health.

The CDR3 sequence is CASSMDGANYGYTF. DNA for the CDR3: TGTGCCAGTAGTATGGACGGGGCCAACTATGGCTACACCTTC. The gene calls are TRBV19 and TRBJ1-2; D might be TRBD1 (5 bases). Trimming took off 3 bases at V and 2 bases at J, with 10 bases between the two ends. The CDR3 length is 14 residues. CDR1 is LNHDA and CDR2 is SQIVND in the germline V gene (reference sequence).